The following is a T cell receptor beta chain sequence with its context. The length of the CDR3 is 13 residues. The germline V gene encodes CDR1 MNHEY and CDR2 SVGAGI. V dropped 6 bases and J dropped 6 bases, with 14 bases sitting between them. TCRdb's table, derived via immunoSEQ multiplex PCR, lists solely in-frame clones and lacks some. The data contain about 96,000 clones, approximately 95% of them seen just once; the ten biggest clones take up about 7.3%. This sample was included in a study of control samples from healthy donors and cancer patients. This clonotype originated in a man in his late teens or twenties in good health. The gene calls are TRBV6-5 and TRBJ1-2; D possibly corresponds to TRBD1 (5 bases). The sequencing input was blood. The chain's CDR3 is CASRNLLDNGYTF. The CDR3 DNA follows: TGTGCCAGCAGGAACCTTCTGGACAATGGCTACACCTTC.